This T cell receptor beta chain was sequenced during a study of cytomegalovirus exposure and HLA in healthy donors. Study-level background: The approximately 690 first-cohort repertoires and the approximately 130 validation repertoires shared the same platform, a later analysis reported. Study-wide findings and caveats: A subsequent analysis found that TCR clusters from the first cohort also tended to co-occur in the 130 or so validation repertoires, with about 94% of cluster scores above 0. The authors listed 164 TCR beta chains as cytomegalovirus-associated.

Donors were drawn from the approximately 110-subject validation cohort, separate from the roughly 610-subject first cohort. The data were produced by immunoSEQ multiplex PCR, yet TCRdb's version contains in-frame clones alone and is incomplete. The sample includes about 120,000 clones, approximately 95% of them seen just once. As regards this clone: Its specificity is not known.

The sequenced sample consisted of PBMCs. This TCR came from a man aged 18 to 29 in good health and CMV-seronegative.

The CDR3 reads CASSQRPGLEAFF. For the CDR3, the DNA is TGTGCCAGCAGTCAGAGGCCCGGCCTAGAAGCTTTCTTT. The chain combines TRBV7-2 with TRBJ1-1, with unresolved D. CDR1 is SGHTA, CDR2 FQGNSA, per germline. The CDR3 is made up of 13 amino acids. The V gene lost 6 bases and the J gene lost 8 bases, with 16 bases spanning the gap.